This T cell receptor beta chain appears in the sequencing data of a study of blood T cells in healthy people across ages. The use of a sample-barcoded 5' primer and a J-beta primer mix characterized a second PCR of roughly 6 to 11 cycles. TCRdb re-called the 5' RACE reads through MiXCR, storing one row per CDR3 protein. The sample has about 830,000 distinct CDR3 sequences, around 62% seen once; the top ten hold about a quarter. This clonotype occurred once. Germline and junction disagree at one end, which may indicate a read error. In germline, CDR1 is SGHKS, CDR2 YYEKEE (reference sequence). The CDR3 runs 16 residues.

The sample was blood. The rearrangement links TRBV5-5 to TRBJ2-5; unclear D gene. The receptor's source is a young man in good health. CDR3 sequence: CTSSSPPIGPSKEQYF. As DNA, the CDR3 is TGTACCAGCAGCTCGCCTCCTATAGGGCCCTCTAAGGAGCAGTACTTC.